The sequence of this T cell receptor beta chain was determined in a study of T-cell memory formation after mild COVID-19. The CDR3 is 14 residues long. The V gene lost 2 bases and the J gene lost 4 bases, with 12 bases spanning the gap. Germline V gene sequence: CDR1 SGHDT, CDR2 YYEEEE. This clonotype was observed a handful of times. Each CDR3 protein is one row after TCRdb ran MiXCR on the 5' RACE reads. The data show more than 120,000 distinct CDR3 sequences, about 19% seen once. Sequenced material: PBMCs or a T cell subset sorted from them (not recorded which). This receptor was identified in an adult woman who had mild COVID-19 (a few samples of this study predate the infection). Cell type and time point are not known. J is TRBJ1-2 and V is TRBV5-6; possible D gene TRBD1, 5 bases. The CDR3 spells CASSFPGDLYGYTF. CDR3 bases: TGTGCCAGCAGCTTCCCCGGGGACCTCTATGGCTACACCTTC.